The entry that follows covers one T cell receptor beta chain sequence. As yet, its antigen is unknown. This sample is part of a study of a mutant IDH1 vaccine in newly diagnosed glioma. Overall study context: The start of vaccination came 4-6 weeks after radiotherapy alone, or with temozolomide cycles.

Regarding time point: week 5, during vaccination. Every single dose of the vaccine, 300 ug of mutant IDH1 20-mer peptide, came with topical imiquimod. New IDH1-mutant, ATRX-lost WHO grade 3 or 4 astrocytomas occurred in donors. The CDR3 covers 12 residues. Germline V gene data show CDR1 as SGHTA and CDR2 as FQGNSA. The V and J ends lost 5 bases and 10 bases respectively, with 12 bases between them. Clones were sequenced by immunoSEQ multiplex PCR, and TCRdb holds only the in-frame ones, with some missing. This table holds approximately 80,000 clones, over 75% found once. The clonotype comes from a woman between 50 and 59 years old with glioma. Sequenced material: PBMCs, taken from a glioma patient whose treatment included an IDH1 peptide vaccine. V gene TRBV7-2 combines with J gene TRBJ2-1; D uncertain. The CDR3 reads CASSQPPGEQFF. DNA for the CDR3: TGTGCCAGCAGCCAACCCCCCGGGGAGCAGTTCTTC.